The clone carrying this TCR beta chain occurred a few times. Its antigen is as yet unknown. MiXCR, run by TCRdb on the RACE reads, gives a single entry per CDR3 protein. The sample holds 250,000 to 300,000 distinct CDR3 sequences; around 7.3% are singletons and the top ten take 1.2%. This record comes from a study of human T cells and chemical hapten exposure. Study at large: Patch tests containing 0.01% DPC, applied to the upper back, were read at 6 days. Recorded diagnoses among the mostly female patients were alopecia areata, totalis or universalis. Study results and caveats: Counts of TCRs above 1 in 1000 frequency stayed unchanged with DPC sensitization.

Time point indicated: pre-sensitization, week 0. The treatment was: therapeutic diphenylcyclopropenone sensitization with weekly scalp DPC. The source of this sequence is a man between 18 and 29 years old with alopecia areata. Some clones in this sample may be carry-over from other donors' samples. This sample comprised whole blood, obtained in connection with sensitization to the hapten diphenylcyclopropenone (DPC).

Here the CDR3 DNA reads TGCGCCAGCAGCCAAGAGTCGGGAACAGGGGATTCACCCCTCCACTTT. Translation gives CASSQESGTGDSPLHF. The rearrangement joins TRBV4-3 to TRBJ1-6, with 7 bases matching TRBD1. The V gene end was trimmed by 0 bases and the J gene end by 8 bases; junction bases not matched to a gene: 7. Looked up from germline, CDR1 is LGHNA and CDR2 is YSLEER. CDR3 length: 16 residues.